Here is one TCR beta chain with its context. Its antigen remains unknown. The source of the sample is a study of T-cell reconstitution after alpha-beta-depleted transplantation in children. Notes on the study in general: Several hundred expanded graft clones reportedly were the source of alpha-beta T cells about two months after transplant.

This CDR3 contains 15 residues. J gave up 8 bases and V 5 bases, and 9 bases lay outside the gene matches. CDR1 and CDR2 from the germline V gene are SEHNR and FQNEAQ (reference sequence). It was with unique molecular identifiers that the TCRbeta library was prepared. Via MiXCR, TCRdb re-called the PCR reads, giving one row per CDR3 protein. The sample includes fewer than 700,000 distinct CDR3 sequences, under 25% seen only once; the top ten take roughly 15%. The source is a boy under two years old who had a stem cell transplant for acute myeloid leukemia, so the T cells may come from the graft donor. This sample comprised PBMCs, mostly from graft donor cells, obtained 360 days after TCRalphabeta/CD19-depleted stem cell transplant. The chain combines TRBV7-9 with TRBJ2-1, with 10 bases lining up with TRBD1. Written as DNA, the CDR3 is TGTGCCAGCAGCCGGGGACAGGGGAAGAGCTATGAGCAGTTCTTC. Translation gives CASSRGQGKSYEQFF.